This TCR beta chain was recovered during a study of technical replicates of blood from several donors. TCRdb's copy holds only in-frame clones and misses some; the assay was immunoSEQ multiplex PCR. The data hold 45,000 to 60,000 clones, with 95% to 97% observed a single time. This clone was observed once. The sequenced material came from T cells isolated from PBMCs. This sequence originates from a human donor in good health.

The CDR3 loop reads CSALSTEAFF. The CDR3 DNA follows: TGCAGTGCCCTAAGTACTGAAGCTTTCTTT. The V and J genes are TRBV20-1 and TRBJ1-1; D is unclear. In germline, CDR1 is DFQATT, CDR2 SNEGSKA (reference sequence). Trimming shortened V by 6 bases and J by 5 bases, and 7 bases separated the two germline ends. CDR3 length: 10 amino acids.